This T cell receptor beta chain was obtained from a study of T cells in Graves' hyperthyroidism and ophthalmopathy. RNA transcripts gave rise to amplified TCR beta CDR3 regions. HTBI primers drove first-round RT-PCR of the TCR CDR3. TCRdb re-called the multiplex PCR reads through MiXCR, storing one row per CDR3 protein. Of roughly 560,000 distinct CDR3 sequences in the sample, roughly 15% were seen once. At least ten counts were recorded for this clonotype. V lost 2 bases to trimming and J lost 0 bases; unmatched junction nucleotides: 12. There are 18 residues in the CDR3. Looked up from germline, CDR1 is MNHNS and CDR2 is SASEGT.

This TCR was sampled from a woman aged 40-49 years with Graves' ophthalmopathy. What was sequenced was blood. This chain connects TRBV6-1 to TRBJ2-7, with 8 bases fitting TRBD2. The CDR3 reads CASSEYAASGYSSYEQYF. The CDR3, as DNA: TGTGCCAGCAGTGAATACGCGGCTAGCGGGTATAGCTCCTACGAGCAGTACTTC.